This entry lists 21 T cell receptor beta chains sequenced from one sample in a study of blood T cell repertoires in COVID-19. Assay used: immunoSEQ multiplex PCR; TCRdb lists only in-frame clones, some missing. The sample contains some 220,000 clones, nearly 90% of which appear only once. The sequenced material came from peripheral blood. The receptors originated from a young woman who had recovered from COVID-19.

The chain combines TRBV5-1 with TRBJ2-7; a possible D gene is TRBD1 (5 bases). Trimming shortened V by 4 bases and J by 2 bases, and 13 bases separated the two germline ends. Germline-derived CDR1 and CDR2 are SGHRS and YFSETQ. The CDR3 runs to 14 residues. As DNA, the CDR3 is TGCGCCAGCAGCGCACAGGCCCCCGCCTACGAGCAGTACTTC. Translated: CASSAQAPAYEQYF.

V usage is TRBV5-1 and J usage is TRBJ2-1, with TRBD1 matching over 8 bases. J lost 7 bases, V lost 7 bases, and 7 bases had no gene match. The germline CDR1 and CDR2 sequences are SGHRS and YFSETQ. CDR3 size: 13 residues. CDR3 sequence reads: CASGGQGGNEQFF. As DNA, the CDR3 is TGCGCCAGCGGTGGACAGGGCGGAAATGAGCAGTTCTTC.

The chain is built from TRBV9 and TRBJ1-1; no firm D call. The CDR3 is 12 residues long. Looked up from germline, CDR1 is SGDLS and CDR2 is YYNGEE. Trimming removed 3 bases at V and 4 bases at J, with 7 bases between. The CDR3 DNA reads TGTGCCAGCAGCGAGGGAGGCACTGAAGCTTTCTTT. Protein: CASSEGGTEAFF.

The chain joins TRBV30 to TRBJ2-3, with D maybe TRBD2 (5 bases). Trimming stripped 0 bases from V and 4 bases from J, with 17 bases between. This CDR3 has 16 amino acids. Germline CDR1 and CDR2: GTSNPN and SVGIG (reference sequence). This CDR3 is CAWSVVGSREPDTQYF. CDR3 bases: TGTGCCTGGAGTGTAGTAGGTAGTAGGGAGCCAGATACGCAGTATTTT.

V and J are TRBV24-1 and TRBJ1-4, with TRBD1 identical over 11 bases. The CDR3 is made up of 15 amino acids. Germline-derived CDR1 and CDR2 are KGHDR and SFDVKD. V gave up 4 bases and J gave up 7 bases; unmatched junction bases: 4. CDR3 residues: CATSDRTGGGEKLFF. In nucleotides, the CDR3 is TGTGCCACCAGTGACAGGACAGGGGGCGGTGAAAAACTGTTTTTT.

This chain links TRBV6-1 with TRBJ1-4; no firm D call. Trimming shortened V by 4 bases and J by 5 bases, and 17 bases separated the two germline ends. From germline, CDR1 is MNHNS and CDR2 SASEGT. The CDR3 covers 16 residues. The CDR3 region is CASSARGLGQNEKLFF. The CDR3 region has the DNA TGTGCCAGCAGTGCCCGGGGATTGGGTCAGAATGAAAAACTGTTTTTT.

CDR3 in amino acids: CATGLGFYEQYF. In DNA form, the CDR3 reads TGTGCCACGGGACTAGGTTTCTACGAGCAGTACTTC. V usage is TRBV12-3 or TRBV12-4 and J usage is TRBJ2-7, with 8 positions matching TRBD2. Trimming removed 10 bases from V and 3 bases from J; junction bases left unmatched: 5. The CDR3 has 12 residues.

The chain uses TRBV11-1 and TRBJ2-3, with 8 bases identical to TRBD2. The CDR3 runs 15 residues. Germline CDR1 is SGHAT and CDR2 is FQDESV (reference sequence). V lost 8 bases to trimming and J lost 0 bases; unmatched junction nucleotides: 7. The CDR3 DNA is TGTGCCAGCTCCTATTCTAGCGGGAGCACAGATACGCAGTATTTT. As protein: CASSYSSGSTDTQYF. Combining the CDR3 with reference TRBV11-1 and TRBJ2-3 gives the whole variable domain EAEVAQSPRYKITEKSQAVAFWCDPISGHATLYWYRQILGQGPELLVQFQDESVVDDSQLPKDRFSAERLKGVDSTLKIQPAELGDSAMYLCASSYSSGSTDTQYFGPGTRLTVL.

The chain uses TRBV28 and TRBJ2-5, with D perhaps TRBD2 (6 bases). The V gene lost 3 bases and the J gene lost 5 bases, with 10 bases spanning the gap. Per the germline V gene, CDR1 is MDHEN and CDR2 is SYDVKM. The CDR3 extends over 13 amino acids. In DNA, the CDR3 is TGTGCCAGCAGTTTGGGCCGGGGGGAGACCCAGTACTTC. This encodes CASSLGRGETQYF.

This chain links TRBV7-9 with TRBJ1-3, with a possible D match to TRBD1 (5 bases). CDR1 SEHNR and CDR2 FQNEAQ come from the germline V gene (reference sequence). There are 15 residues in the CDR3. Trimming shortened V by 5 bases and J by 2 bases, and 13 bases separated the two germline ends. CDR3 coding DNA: TGTGCCAGCAGCCCCCCGGGGGGGGCTGGAAACACCATATATTTT. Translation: CASSPPGGAGNTIYF.

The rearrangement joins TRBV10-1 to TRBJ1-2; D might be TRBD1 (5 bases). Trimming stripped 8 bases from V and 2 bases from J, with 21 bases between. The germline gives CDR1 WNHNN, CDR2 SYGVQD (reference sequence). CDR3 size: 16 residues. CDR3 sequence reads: CASLSLAKRGNYGYTF. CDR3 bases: TGCGCCAGCCTCTCTCTGGCAAAAAGGGGAAACTATGGCTACACCTTC.

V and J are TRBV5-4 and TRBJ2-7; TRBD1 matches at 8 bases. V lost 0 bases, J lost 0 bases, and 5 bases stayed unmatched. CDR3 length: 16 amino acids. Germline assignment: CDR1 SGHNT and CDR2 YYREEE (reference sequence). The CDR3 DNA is TGTGCCAGCAGCTTGGAACAGGGGGTAGGCTCCTACGAGCAGTACTTC. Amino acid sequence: CASSLEQGVGSYEQYF.

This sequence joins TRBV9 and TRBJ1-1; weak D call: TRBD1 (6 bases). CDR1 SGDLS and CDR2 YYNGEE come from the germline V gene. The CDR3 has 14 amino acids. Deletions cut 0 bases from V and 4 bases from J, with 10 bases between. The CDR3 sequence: CASSVALRGTEAFF. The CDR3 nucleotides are TGTGCCAGCAGCGTAGCCCTCAGGGGCACTGAAGCTTTCTTT.

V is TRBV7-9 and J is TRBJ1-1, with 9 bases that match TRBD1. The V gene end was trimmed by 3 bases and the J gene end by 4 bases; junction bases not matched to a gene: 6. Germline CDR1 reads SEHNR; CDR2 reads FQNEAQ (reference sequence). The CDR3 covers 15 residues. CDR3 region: CASSLTGGASTEAFF. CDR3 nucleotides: TGTGCCAGCAGCTTGACAGGGGGAGCCTCCACTGAAGCTTTCTTT.

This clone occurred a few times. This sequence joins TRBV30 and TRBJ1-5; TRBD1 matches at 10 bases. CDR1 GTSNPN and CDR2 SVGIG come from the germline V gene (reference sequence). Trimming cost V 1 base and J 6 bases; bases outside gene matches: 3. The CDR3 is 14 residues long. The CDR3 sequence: CAWSGQGAIQPQHF. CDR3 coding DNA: TGTGCCTGGAGTGGACAGGGGGCTATTCAGCCCCAGCATTTT.

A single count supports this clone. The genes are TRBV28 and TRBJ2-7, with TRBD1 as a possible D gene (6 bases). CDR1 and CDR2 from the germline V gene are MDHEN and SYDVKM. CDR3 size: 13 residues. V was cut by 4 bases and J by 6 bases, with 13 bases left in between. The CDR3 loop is CASSSTGPVEQYF. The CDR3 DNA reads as TGTGCCAGCAGTTCGACAGGCCCGGTCGAGCAGTACTTC.

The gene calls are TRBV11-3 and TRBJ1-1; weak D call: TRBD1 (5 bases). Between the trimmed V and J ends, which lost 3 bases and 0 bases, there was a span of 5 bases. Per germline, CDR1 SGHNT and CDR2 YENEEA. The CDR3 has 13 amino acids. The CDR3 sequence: CASSLTVNTEAFF. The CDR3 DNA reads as TGTGCCAGCAGCTTGACAGTGAACACTGAAGCTTTCTTT.

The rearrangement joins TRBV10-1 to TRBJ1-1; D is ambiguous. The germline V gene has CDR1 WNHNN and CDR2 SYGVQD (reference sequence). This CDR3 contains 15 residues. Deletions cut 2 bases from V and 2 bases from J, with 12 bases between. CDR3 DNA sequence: TGCGCCAGCAGTGAGATGAGGGAAGGAAACACTGAAGCTTTCTTT. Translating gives CASSEMREGNTEAFF.

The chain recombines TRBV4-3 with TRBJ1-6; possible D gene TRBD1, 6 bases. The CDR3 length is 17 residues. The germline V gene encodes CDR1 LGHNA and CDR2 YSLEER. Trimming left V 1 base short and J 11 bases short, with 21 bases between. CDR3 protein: CASSQGDRTSGYPPLHF. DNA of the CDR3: TGCGCCAGCAGCCAAGGCGACAGGACGAGTGGGTATCCACCCCTCCACTTT.

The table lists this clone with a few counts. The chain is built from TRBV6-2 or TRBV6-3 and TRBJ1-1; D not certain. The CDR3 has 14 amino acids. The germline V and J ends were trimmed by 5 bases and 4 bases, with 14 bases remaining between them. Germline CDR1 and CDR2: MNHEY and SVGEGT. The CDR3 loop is CASSQSTVFTEAFF. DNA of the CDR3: TGTGCCAGCAGTCAATCCACAGTATTCACTGAAGCTTTCTTT.

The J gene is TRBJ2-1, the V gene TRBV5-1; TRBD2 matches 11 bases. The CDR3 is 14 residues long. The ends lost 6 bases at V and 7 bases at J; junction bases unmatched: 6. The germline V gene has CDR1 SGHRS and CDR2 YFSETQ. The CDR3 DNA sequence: TGCGCCAGCACCGTTAGCGGGAGGGAAAATGAGCAGTTCTTC. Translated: CASTVSGRENEQFF.